Following are 26 T cell receptor beta chains from one sample sequenced in a study of cytomegalovirus exposure and HLA in healthy donors. 60 Vbeta and 13 Jbeta primers were used in PCR. TCRdb keeps only in-frame clones here, not all; method: immunoSEQ multiplex PCR. The sample has approximately 160,000 clones, 65% to 90% seen once. Sequences were obtained from PBMCs. These receptors came from a human donor in good health.

CDR3 DNA: TGTGCCAGCAGCTCGTCCCTAAATACAGGTCACCGCTCCTACGAGCAGTACTTC. Translated: CASSSSLNTGHRSYEQYF. V and J are TRBV5-6 and TRBJ2-7; D might be TRBD1 (5 bases). The germline gives CDR1 SGHDT, CDR2 YYEEEE. This CDR3 comprises 18 residues. The V and J ends lost 3 bases and 0 bases respectively, with 22 bases between them.

The chain has TRBV5-1 and TRBJ2-1, with D possibly TRBD2 on 6 matching bases. V lost 0 bases, J lost 5 bases, and 9 bases lay in between. The CDR3 is 14 amino acids. CDR1 is SGHRS and CDR2 is YFSETQ in the germline V gene. The CDR3 nucleotides read TGCGCCAGCAGCTTGGCCTGGGGGGACAATGAGCAGTTCTTC. It codes for CASSLAWGDNEQFF.

The chain is built from TRBV7-9 and TRBJ1-2; D is ambiguous. The length of the CDR3 is 15 residues. The V and J ends lost 5 bases and 7 bases respectively, with 20 bases between them. Germline values: CDR1 SEHNR, CDR2 FQNEAQ (reference sequence). CDR3 loop: CASSPHGDPGGGYTF. CDR3 in DNA: TGTGCCAGCAGCCCCCACGGGGATCCAGGAGGTGGCTACACCTTC. Filled out from reference TRBV7-9 and TRBJ1-2, the complete variable domain reads DTGVSQNPRHKITKRGQNVTFRCDPISEHNRLYWYRQTLGQGPEFLTYFQNEAQLEKSRLLSDRFSAERPKGSFSTLEIQRTEQGDSAMYLCASSPHGDPGGGYTFGSGTRLTVV.

This clone was observed a single time. This chain connects TRBV4-2 to TRBJ2-5; D may be TRBD1 (6 bases). The better agreement between TRBJ2-7 and the DNA end casts doubt on the J call. Germline V gene data show CDR1 as LGHNA and CDR2 as YNFKEQ. The CDR3 totals 13 residues. The CDR3, as DNA: TGTGCCAGCAGCCAAAACAGGGACTACGAGCAGTACTTC. Its translation is CASSQNRDYEQYF.

A single count supports this clone. The CDR3: CASEGAGNTIYF. The DNA for the CDR3 is TGTGCCAGCGAGGGGGCTGGAAACACCATATATTTT. The genes are TRBV6-5 and TRBJ1-3; possibly TRBD1 for D (6 bases). The CDR3 length is 12 residues. Looked up from germline, CDR1 is MNHEY and CDR2 is SVGAGI. Trimming cost V 8 bases and J 2 bases, with 7 bases left between them.

This chain joins TRBV10-1 and TRBJ1-1; D unresolved. In germline, CDR1 is WNHNN, CDR2 SYGVQD (reference sequence). This CDR3 region has 13 residues. Deletions cut 2 bases from V and 5 bases from J, with 9 bases between. Written as DNA, the CDR3 is TGCGCCAGCAGTGAGGGGCAGGTGACTGAAGCTTTCTTT. This encodes CASSEGQVTEAFF.

In its sample, this clone was seen a few times. The J gene is TRBJ2-7, the V gene TRBV9, with D perhaps matching TRBD1 (6 bases). The V gene lost 4 bases and the J gene lost 0 bases, with 14 bases spanning the gap. The CDR3 loop spans 15 amino acids. Germline V lookup: CDR1 SGDLS, CDR2 YYNGEE. In DNA, the CDR3 is TGTGCCAGCAGCCTTACAGGGTTGGGCTCCTACGAGCAGTACTTC. Its translation is CASSLTGLGSYEQYF.

The J gene is TRBJ2-2, the V gene TRBV5-4, with D possibly TRBD2 on 6 matching bases. The V gene's germline CDR1 is SGHNT and CDR2 YYREEE (reference sequence). CDR3 size: 14 residues. Between the trimmed V and J ends, which lost 4 bases and 6 bases, there was a span of 13 bases. The CDR3 reads CASSPTSSAGELFF. The CDR3 DNA reads TGTGCCAGCAGCCCGACTAGTAGCGCCGGGGAGCTGTTTTTT.

The J gene is TRBJ1-6, the V gene TRBV2, with a tentative D call TRBD1 (5 bases). This CDR3 has 13 amino acids. From germline, CDR1 is SNHLY and CDR2 FYNNEI. V lost 10 bases and J lost 7, with 14 bases in between. CDR3 bases: TGTGCCACCACGGGGGTCGGAAATTCACCCCTCCACTTT. As protein: CATTGVGNSPLHF.

The gene calls are TRBV15 and TRBJ2-2; D is unclear. The CDR3 runs 11 residues. Germline V gene data show CDR1 as LNHNV and CDR2 as YYDKDF (reference sequence). Trimming took off 8 bases at V and 6 bases at J, with 7 bases between the two ends. CDR3 sequence reads: CATVSSGELFF. The CDR3 bases are TGTGCCACCGTCTCGTCCGGGGAGCTGTTTTTT.

In its sample, this clone was seen once. This chain links TRBV4-3 with TRBJ2-1; 8 bases are a match to TRBD1. Germline CDR1 LGHNA, CDR2 YSLEER. Trimming cost V 1 base and J 8 bases; bases outside gene matches: 4. The CDR3 spans 14 residues. The CDR3 sequence: CASSQVQGGDEQFF. CDR3 sequence (DNA): TGCGCCAGCAGCCAAGTACAGGGGGGCGATGAGCAGTTCTTC.

This clone appeared a few times. V usage is TRBV16 and J usage is TRBJ1-4, with D tentatively TRBD1 (5 bases). Germline-derived CDR1 and CDR2 are KGHSY and FQNENV. The ends were cut back, 1 base at V and 6 bases at J, with 18 bases in the middle. This CDR3 region has 17 residues. The CDR3 sequence: CASSQYMVGRGDEKLFF. In nucleotides, the CDR3 is TGTGCCAGCAGCCAATATATGGTTGGGAGGGGCGATGAAAAACTGTTTTTT.

This clone was seen a handful of times. The chain joins TRBV6-5 to TRBJ1-2, with 8 bases aligning to TRBD1. The CDR3 runs 16 residues. CDR1 is MNHEY and CDR2 is SVGAGI in the germline V gene. J was trimmed by 7 bases and V by 2 bases; bases with no gene match: 12. The CDR3: CASSYLAGGALGGYTF. CDR3 DNA: TGTGCCAGCAGTTACCTTGCAGGGGGCGCGTTAGGTGGCTACACCTTC.

This clone was counted a few times. This chain connects TRBV2 to TRBJ1-6, with 7 bases that match TRBD1. Per germline, CDR1 SNHLY and CDR2 FYNNEI. The length of the CDR3 is 16 residues. J was trimmed by 0 bases and V by 10 bases; bases with no gene match: 9. CDR3 DNA sequence: TGTGCCACTAAAGGGGGACAGATCTCCTATAATTCACCCCTCCACTTT. Translating gives CATKGGQISYNSPLHF.

This clone was counted a single time. This chain connects TRBV5-1 to TRBJ2-3; TRBD2 agrees at 16 bases. The junction had 4 bases not matched to a gene; V was cut back by 4 bases and J by 5 bases. Looked up from germline, CDR1 is SGHRS and CDR2 is YFSETQ. The CDR3 totals 16 residues. CDR3 sequence: CASSLGLAGGVDTQYF. CDR3 sequence (DNA): TGCGCCAGCAGCCTGGGACTAGCGGGGGGGGTAGATACGCAGTATTTT. The variable domain in full, completed from reference TRBV5-1 and TRBJ2-3, reads KAGVTQTPRYLIKTRGQQVTLSCSPISGHRSVSWYQQTPGQGLQFLFEYFSETQRNKGNFPGRFSGRQFSNSRSEMNVSTLELGDSALYLCASSLGLAGGVDTQYFGPGTRLTVL.

The gene calls are TRBV4-1 and TRBJ1-5; 7 bases agree with TRBD1. The ends lost 4 bases at V and 0 bases at J; junction bases unmatched: 6. This CDR3 is built from 16 residues. Germline V gene data show CDR1 as MGHRA and CDR2 as YSYEKL. The CDR3 loop reads CASSRDRENSNQPQHF. The DNA for the CDR3 is TGCGCCAGCAGCCGCGACAGGGAGAATAGCAATCAGCCCCAGCATTTT.

This clone occurred a few times. This sequence joins TRBV7-3 and TRBJ2-7; perhaps TRBD2 as D (6 bases). V gave up 0 bases and J gave up 2 bases, with 11 bases separating them. CDR1 and CDR2 from the germline V gene are SGHTA and FQGTGA. The length of the CDR3 is 15 residues. The CDR3 nucleotides are TGTGCCAGCAGCTTAACCCCCGGAGGGACCTACGAGCAGTACTTC. Its translation is CASSLTPGGTYEQYF. Together with reference TRBV7-3 and TRBJ2-7, the CDR3 gives the full variable domain: GAGVSQTPSNKVTEKGKYVELRCDPISGHTALYWYRQSLGQGPEFLIYFQGTGAADDSGLPNDRFFAVRPEGSVSTLKIQRTERGDSAVYLCASSLTPGGTYEQYFGPGTRLTVT.

The V and J genes are TRBV5-6 and TRBJ2-1; 11 positions agree with TRBD1. The V gene end was trimmed by 1 base and the J gene end by 3 bases; junction bases not matched to a gene: 6. The CDR3 is 17 amino acids. Germline-derived CDR1 and CDR2 are SGHDT and YYEEEE. CDR3 sequence (DNA): TGTGCCAGCAGCTTGTACCCCGGGACAGGGGGCTACAATGAGCAGTTCTTC. This sequence encodes CASSLYPGTGGYNEQFF.

V and J are TRBV2 and TRBJ2-1; possibly TRBD2 for D (6 bases). This CDR3 has 11 amino acids. Per germline, CDR1 SNHLY and CDR2 FYNNEI. Trimming cost V 10 bases and J 10 bases, with 14 bases left between them. The CDR3 nucleotides are TGTGCCACCCTTCGGGCGGGGGAGCAGTTCTTC. Translating it yields CATLRAGEQFF.

This clone has a handful of counts. The gene calls are TRBV29-1 and TRBJ2-3, with TRBD1 matching over 8 bases. The germline V gene has CDR1 SQVTM and CDR2 ANQGSEA. This CDR3 comprises 19 residues. Unmatched junction bases numbered 25, after V lost 7 bases and J lost 4 bases. This chain's CDR3 is CSAARGRDGWTGNPDTQYF. CDR3 nucleotides: TGCAGCGCTGCAAGGGGTCGCGATGGTTGGACAGGGAACCCAGATACGCAGTATTTT.

The J gene is TRBJ2-2, the V gene TRBV14; tentative D call: TRBD2 (6 bases). Per germline, CDR1 SGHDN and CDR2 FVKESK. V was pared by 6 bases and J by 5 bases, with 19 bases between. The CDR3 has 16 residues. In DNA, the CDR3 is TGTGCCAGCAGTGGGGGGAGGACCCCCAGGACCGGGGAGCTGTTTTTT. The encoded protein is CASSGGRTPRTGELFF.

V is TRBV12-1 and J is TRBJ2-3; the listed D gene, TRBD2, was not tested against the DNA. TRBV12-1 is a known pseudogene. The CDR3 contains 15 residues. CDR3 nucleotides: TGTGCCAGCAGCTTTAGCGGGGGGGCCACAGATACGCAGTATTTT. As protein: CASSFSGGATDTQYF.

A single count supports this clone. The chain has TRBV2 and TRBJ2-3, with 7 positions matching TRBD1. Germline loops: CDR1 SNHLY, CDR2 FYNNEI. This CDR3 is 15 amino acids long. Trimming took 2 bases from V and 3 from J; bases not matched to a gene: 5. CDR3 region: CASSERQGRTDTQYF. CDR3 nucleotides: TGTGCCAGCAGTGAAAGACAGGGTAGGACAGATACGCAGTATTTT.

The chain couples TRBV27 to TRBJ2-3; D gene unclear. The CDR3 runs 13 residues. V was clipped by 3 bases and J by 3 bases, with 7 bases between them. The germline V gene has CDR1 MNHEY and CDR2 SMNVEV (reference sequence). Here the CDR3 reads CASSFITTDTQYF. Here the CDR3 DNA reads TGTGCCAGCAGTTTTATAACTACAGATACGCAGTATTTT.

The chain employs TRBV13 and TRBJ2-7; 7 nucleotides match TRBD2. The CDR3 covers 15 residues. CDR1 PRHDT and CDR2 FYEKMQ come from the germline V gene (reference sequence). The V segment lost 0 bases and the J segment 4 bases; nucleotides outside the gene matches: 6. DNA for the CDR3: TGTGCCAGCAGCTTAGGCCCTGGGGAGGGGTACGAGCAGTACTTC. Encoded protein: CASSLGPGEGYEQYF.

V is TRBV7-3 and J is TRBJ2-3; 11 bases fit TRBD2. V dropped 5 bases and J dropped 6; count of bases not matched to a gene: 16. The germline CDR1 and CDR2 sequences are SGHTA and FQGTGA. The length of the CDR3 is 18 residues. CDR3 residues: CASSPRGSGGAVLDTQYF. The CDR3 DNA is TGTGCCAGCAGCCCGAGGGGTAGCGGGGGGGCGGTTTTGGATACGCAGTATTTT.